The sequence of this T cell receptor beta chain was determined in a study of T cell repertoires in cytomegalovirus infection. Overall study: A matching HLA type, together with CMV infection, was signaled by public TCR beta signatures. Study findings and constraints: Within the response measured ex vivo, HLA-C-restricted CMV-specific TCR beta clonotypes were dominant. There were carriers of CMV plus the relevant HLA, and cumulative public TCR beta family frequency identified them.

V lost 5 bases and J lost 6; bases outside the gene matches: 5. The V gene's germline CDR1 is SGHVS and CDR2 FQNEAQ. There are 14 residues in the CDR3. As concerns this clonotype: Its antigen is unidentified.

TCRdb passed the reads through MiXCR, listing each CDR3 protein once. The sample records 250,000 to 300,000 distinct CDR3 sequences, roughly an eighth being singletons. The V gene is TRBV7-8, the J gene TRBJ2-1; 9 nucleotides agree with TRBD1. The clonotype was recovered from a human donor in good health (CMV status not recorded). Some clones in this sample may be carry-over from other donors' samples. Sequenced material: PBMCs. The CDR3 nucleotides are TGTGCCAGCAGCAAACAGGGGGCAAGCAATGAGCAGTTCTTC. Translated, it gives CASSKQGASNEQFF.